This is a list of T cell receptor beta chains from one sample in a study of blood T cells in healthy people across ages. TCRdb independently ran MiXCR on the 5' RACE reads; one entry per CDR3 protein. The table records about 1,500,000 distinct CDR3 sequences, about 40% of them present only once. The material sequenced was blood. These receptors were collected from a woman aged 18-29 years in good health. CDR3s include the opening cysteine and the closing phenylalanine or tryptophan. The D gene is left open where the match is weak. Size is omitted from some rows. Given values are once, few, many or a class for expanded clones.

few	TRBV3-1	TRBJ2-7	.	14	CASSLSTPTYEQYF	TGTGCCAGCAGCCTATCGACACCAACCTACGAGCAGTACTTC
.	TRBV6-5	TRBJ2-3	.	16	CASRRGLEPFTDTQYF	TGTGCCAGCCGGCGGGGGCTCGAACCATTCACAGATACGCAGTATTTT
.	TRBV11-1	TRBJ1-2	.	14	CASSLEGGINGFTF	TGTGCCAGCAGCTTAGAAGGCGGGATTAATGGCTTCACCTTC
.	TRBV6-5	TRBJ2-1	.	12	CASRKDYNEQFF	TGTGCCAGCAGAAAGGACTACAATGAGCAGTTCTTC
few	TRBV6-1	TRBJ2-7	TRBD1	16	CARYDRGESLYYEQYF	TGTGCCAGGTATGACAGGGGCGAATCCCTCTACTACGAGCAGTACTTC
.	TRBV30	TRBJ1-3	TRBD1	12	CAWGGQGDTIYF	TGTGCCTGGGGGGGACAGGGCGACACCATATATTTT
few	TRBV5-1	TRBJ1-1	.	13	CASSLEGSAEAFF	TGCGCCAGCAGCTTGGAGGGTAGCGCTGAAGCTTTCTTT
.	TRBV4-2	TRBJ2-6	TRBD2	18	CASSQAPAGNSGANVLTF	TGTGCCAGCAGCCAAGCCCCAGCGGGGAACTCTGGGGCCAACGTCCTGACTTTC
.	TRBV12-3/TRBV12-4	TRBJ2-1	.	11	CASSFGHEQFF	TGTGCCAGCAGTTTTGGTCATGAGCAGTTCTTC
few	TRBV28	TRBJ2-7	.	12	CASGPLLSIRYF	TGTGCCAGCGGACCTCTTTTAAGTATTCGGTACTTC
.	TRBV6-5	TRBJ2-7	.	16	CTSSYSPSGTTYEQYF	TGTACCAGCAGTTACTCCCCCAGCGGAACAACCTACGAGCAGTACTTC
.	TRBV2	TRBJ1-2	.	13	CASSDSALVGYTF	TGTGCCAGCAGTGATTCGGCCTTGGTAGGCTACACCTTC
.	TRBV6-5	TRBJ2-2	TRBD1	16	CASSYPRGQGSGELFF	TGTGCCAGCAGTTACCCTCGAGGACAGGGGTCCGGGGAGCTGTTTTTT
few	TRBV7-8	TRBJ1-6	.	16	CASSRRESSYNSPLHF	TGTGCCAGCAGCCGGAGAGAGAGCTCCTATAATTCACCCCTCCACTTT
few	TRBV4-1	TRBJ2-1	TRBD2	16	CASSLTSGGATYEQFF	TGCGCCAGCAGCCTTACTAGCGGGGGGGCGACCTATGAGCAGTTCTTC
few	TRBV29-1	TRBJ2-1	TRBD1	15	CSVEVPTGAYNEQFF	TGCAGCGTTGAAGTACCGACAGGGGCCTACAATGAGCAGTTCTTC
few	TRBV12-3/TRBV12-4	TRBJ1-1	.	11	CASSINYRAFF	TGTGCCAGCAGCATAAATTATCGGGCTTTCTTT